This TCR beta chain was identified during a study of low-dose radiotherapy and immunotherapy resistance in tumors. Overall study context: Every six weeks patients received intravenous ipilimumab 1 mg/kg, and every two weeks they received intravenous nivolumab 240 mg.

TRAV and TRBV primers primed cDNA for both TCRalpha and TCRbeta. TCRs were put through approximately 20 PCR cycles of amplification with Phusion. A constant-region primer and the V-primer adapter served as the primer pair. TCRdb re-called the reads through MiXCR, storing one row per CDR3 protein. The table records about 12,000 distinct CDR3 sequences, roughly 72% of them present only once. This TCR came from a human donor with advanced metastatic prostate, ovarian, gallbladder or colorectal cancer (not recorded which). This table probably holds off-target reads from a library built for another chain.

The DNA of the CDR3 is TGTGCCACCATCAGGCCACACGTGGGCAATGAGCAGTTCTTC. Translation: CATIRPHVGNEQFF. The chain carries TRBV15 and TRBJ2-1; unclear D gene. Per germline, CDR1 LNHNV and CDR2 YYDKDF (reference sequence). V lost 7 bases to trimming and J lost 6 bases, with 16 bases between them. This CDR3 spans 14 amino acids.